This T cell receptor beta chain originates from a study of T cell responses to AZD1222 COVID-19 vaccine. For the study at large: Pooling was applied to second doses at about 4 or about 12 weeks.

This table comes from immunoSEQ multiplex PCR, and its TCRdb copy is limited to in-frame clones, with some not included. This table holds about 120,000 clones, about 87% found once. As concerns this clone: Its antigen is not known.

Broader study findings: Donors were chiefly white British, with a greater number of females, and clonal diversity was perhaps underestimated. Spike was spanned by vaccine-associated CD4 TCRs, with dominance at 160-218 and 743-854.

The source material was peripheral blood, sampled on day 0 of AZD1222 vaccination. The receptor comes from an adult in good health.

This CDR3 reads CASSYSAQGAYEQYF. CDR3 in DNA: TGTGCCAGCAGTTACTCGGCACAGGGAGCCTACGAGCAGTACTTC. V is TRBV6-6 and J is TRBJ2-7, with D possibly being TRBD1 (6 bases). V lost 0 bases, J lost 2 bases, and 11 bases lay in between. The CDR3 loop spans 15 amino acids. From germline, CDR1 is MNHNY and CDR2 SVGAGI (reference sequence).